Given below is one T cell receptor (beta chain) in context. These data originate in a study of blood T cell repertoires in COVID-19. Across the study: The United States, Italy and Spain supplied acute and convalescent COVID-19 samples.

Libraries were prepared by immunoSEQ multiplex PCR; TCRdb keeps only in-frame clonotypes and omits some of them. The sample holds around 300,000 clones, 75% to 90% seen once. Unmatched junction bases numbered 9, after V lost 2 bases and J lost 5 bases. Germline assignment: CDR1 SEHNR and CDR2 FQNEAQ (reference sequence). The CDR3 consists of 17 residues. The rearrangement links TRBV7-9 to TRBJ2-7; 13 positions agree with TRBD2. The clonotype comes from a woman aged 40-49 years who had recovered from COVID-19. Sequenced input: peripheral blood. The CDR3 region has the DNA TGTGCCAGCAGCTTATCTGCACTAGCGGGAGGGCGTAACGAGCAGTACTTC. As protein: CASSLSALAGGRNEQYF.